The rows below give T cell receptor beta chains drawn from one sample of a study of shared clonotypes between healthy human individuals. Generated by immunoSEQ multiplex PCR, the TCRdb table keeps only in-frame clones and is missing some. This sample carries some 2,500,000 clones, 80% to 95% of them seen once, and the ten largest clones take 0.36%. Sequenced: naive CD4+ T cells from PBMCs. These receptor sequences come from a man younger than 35 in good health. Some clones in this sample may be carry-over from other donors' samples. The CDR3 runs from the conserved cysteine through the conserved F or W. A D gene is named only where the DNA matches it firmly. Some rows mark clone size as missing; the rest say once, few, many or name a class of expanded clone.

V: TRBV12-5; J: TRBJ1-2; size: -; length: 13; D: -; DNA: TGTGCTAGTGGTTTGGACTTGGGGCATGGCTACACCTTC; CDR3: CASGLDLGHGYTF
V: TRBV5-1; J: TRBJ2-1; size: -; length: 15; D: -; DNA: TGCGCCAGCACCCCGTTAGGGATAGGGGACAATGAGCAGTTCTTC; CDR3: CASTPLGIGDNEQFF
V: TRBV9; J: TRBJ2-1; size: -; length: 16; D: TRBD2; DNA: TGTGCCAGCAGCGTAGCAGGAGGGAGGGAGTACAATGAGCAGTTCTTC; CDR3: CASSVAGGREYNEQFF
V: TRBV19; J: TRBJ2-1; size: -; length: 14; D: -; DNA: TGTGCCAGTAGGAGGTCAGGGGCAGGCAATGAGCAGTTCTTC; CDR3: CASRRSGAGNEQFF
V: TRBV2; J: TRBJ2-3; size: -; length: 12; D: -; DNA: TGTGCCAGCGGGAGGGACAGTCATACGCAGTATTTT; CDR3: CASGRDSHTQYF
V: TRBV10-3; J: TRBJ1-1; size: few; length: 14; D: -; DNA: TGTGCCATCCGAGTTGGCCAGGGGAACACTGAAGCTTTCTTT; CDR3: CAIRVGQGNTEAFF
V: TRBV9; J: TRBJ1-5; size: -; length: 15; D: -; DNA: TGTGCCAGCAGCGTAGGGGGGGGCGGCAATCAGCCCCAGCATTTT; CDR3: CASSVGGGGNQPQHF
V: TRBV27; J: TRBJ1-5; size: -; length: 16; D: -; DNA: TGTGCCAGCAGTCCTACTAGTCGCGGGCTTACCCAGCCCCAGCATTTT; CDR3: CASSPTSRGLTQPQHF
V: TRBV7-2; J: TRBJ2-1; size: -; length: 13; D: -; DNA: TGTGCCAGCAGCTTATTGGGATCGGATGAGCAGTTCTTC; CDR3: CASSLLGSDEQFF
V: TRBV28; J: TRBJ2-3; size: -; length: 15; D: -; DNA: TGTGCCAGCAGTTCCCCCCAGCAGGGGCCCCGAGACCGGTATTTT; CDR3: CASSSPQQGPRDRYF
V: TRBV18; J: TRBJ2-1; size: -; length: 13; D: -; DNA: TGTGCCAGCTCACCACCATCGGATTCCGAGCAGTTCTTC; CDR3: CASSPPSDSEQFF
V: TRBV6-6; J: TRBJ1-6; size: once; length: 15; D: TRBD1; DNA: TGTGCCAGCAGGAGACAGGGAGATGGTCGCTCACCCCTCCACTTT; CDR3: CASRRQGDGRSPLHF
V: TRBV2; J: TRBJ1-2; size: -; length: 14; D: -; DNA: TGTGCCAGCAACCGAGGGGCAGGGTTTGATGGCTACACCTTC; CDR3: CASNRGAGFDGYTF
V: TRBV29-1; J: TRBJ2-1; size: -; length: 14; D: -; DNA: TGCAGCGTTGAATGGGGGGGCCCCAGGGATGAGCAGTTCTTC; CDR3: CSVEWGGPRDEQFF
V: TRBV7-7; J: TRBJ1-5; size: few; length: 16; D: -; DNA: TGTGCCAGCAGCACGTGGGGGCCAAGAAGCAATCAGCCCCAGCATTTT; CDR3: CASSTWGPRSNQPQHF
V: TRBV4-1; J: TRBJ1-1; size: -; length: 18; D: TRBD1; DNA: TGCGCCAGCAGCTCGGACAGGGGGGCTGATATACTGATTGCTGAAGCTTTCTTT; CDR3: CASSSDRGADILIAEAFF
V: TRBV7-9; J: TRBJ1-1; size: -; length: 14; D: TRBD1; DNA: TGTGCCAGCAGCAAACTCCCAGGGGGCACTGAAGCTTTCTTT; CDR3: CASSKLPGGTEAFF
V: TRBV20-1; J: TRBJ2-4; size: -; length: 11; D: -; DNA: TGCAGTGCTAGAACCGGGTTTGCGGTGTACTTC; CDR3: CSARTGFAVYF
V: TRBV28; J: TRBJ1-2; size: -; length: 14; D: -; DNA: TGTGCCAGCAGTTTGGGCCCAGGCACCTATGGCTACACCTTC; CDR3: CASSLGPGTYGYTF
V: TRBV7-8; J: TRBJ1-4; size: -; length: 15; D: -; DNA: TGTGCCAGCAGCTTAAGCCGGGCAACTAATGAAAAACTGTTTTTT; CDR3: CASSLSRATNEKLFF
V: TRBV19; J: TRBJ2-6; size: -; length: 15; D: TRBD1; DNA: TGTGCCAGCACCCGACAGGGGACTGGGGCCAACGTCCTGACTTTC; CDR3: CASTRQGTGANVLTF
V: TRBV6-1; J: TRBJ2-4; size: -; length: 11; D: TRBD1; DNA: TGTGCCAGCAGTGTATGGACAGGGTTTATCTTC; CDR3: CASSVWTGFIF
V: TRBV11-1; J: TRBJ1-2; size: -; length: 15; D: TRBD1; DNA: TGTGCCAGCAGCCCGAGGGACAGGGGGGTCTATGGCTACACCTTC; CDR3: CASSPRDRGVYGYTF
V: TRBV19; J: TRBJ1-5; size: -; length: 15; D: -; DNA: TGTGCCAGTAGTGATGAGGGAATCGGCAATCAGCCCCAGCATTTT; CDR3: CASSDEGIGNQPQHF
V: TRBV7-9; J: TRBJ1-1; size: -; length: 13; D: -; DNA: TGTGCCAGCAGCTTAGTCCAGGGGACTGAAGCTTTCTTT; CDR3: CASSLVQGTEAFF
V: TRBV5-1; J: TRBJ2-5; size: -; length: 14; D: -; DNA: TGCGCCAGCAGCTTAGTTTCGCGCGGGGAGACCCAGTACTTC; CDR3: CASSLVSRGETQYF
V: TRBV6-5; J: TRBJ2-6; size: -; length: 15; D: -; DNA: TGTGCCAGCAGTTACATGTCCGGAGGGGCCAACGTCCTGACTTTC; CDR3: CASSYMSGGANVLTF
V: TRBV7-3; J: TRBJ2-3; size: -; length: 13; D: -; DNA: TGTGCCAGCAGCTCCAGGGGAAGGGATACGCAGTATTTT; CDR3: CASSSRGRDTQYF
V: TRBV6-5; J: TRBJ2-5; size: -; length: 14; D: -; DNA: TGTGCCAGCAGTTACTCGAGGTTTTCGGAGACCCAGTACTTC; CDR3: CASSYSRFSETQYF
V: TRBV19; J: TRBJ2-1; size: -; length: 15; D: -; DNA: TGTGCCAGTAGTATAAGGACCCTTCTTTACAATGAGCAGTTCTTC; CDR3: CASSIRTLLYNEQFF
V: TRBV5-6; J: TRBJ2-1; size: once; length: 14; D: -; DNA: TGTGCCAGCAGCTTGGTTGGCTCCTACAATGAGCAGTTCTTC; CDR3: CASSLVGSYNEQFF
V: TRBV18; J: TRBJ2-7; size: -; length: 15; D: TRBD1; DNA: TGTGCCAGCTCACCACTAGGACAGGGGGCGTGGGAGCAGTACTTC; CDR3: CASSPLGQGAWEQYF
V: TRBV10-3; J: TRBJ2-5; size: -; length: 13; D: TRBD1; DNA: TGTGCCATCAGCCTGACAGGGTACGAGACCCAGTACTTC; CDR3: CAISLTGYETQYF
V: TRBV2; J: TRBJ2-2; size: -; length: 16; D: TRBD2; DNA: TGTGCCAGCACAGGTCTAGCGGGACCGAACACCGGGGAGCTGTTTTTT; CDR3: CASTGLAGPNTGELFF
V: TRBV28; J: TRBJ1-2; size: -; length: 13; D: -; DNA: TGTGCCAGCAAGTATAACAGCCTCTATGGCTACACCTTC; CDR3: CASKYNSLYGYTF
V: TRBV5-1; J: TRBJ2-7; size: -; length: 16; D: TRBD2; DNA: TGCGCCAGCAGCTTGTCTCTAGCGGGAGGCCTCCACGAGCAGTACTTC; CDR3: CASSLSLAGGLHEQYF